The rows below give T cell receptor beta chains drawn from one sample of a study of shared clonotypes between healthy human individuals. The table came from immunoSEQ multiplex PCR; TCRdb's copy has only in-frame clones and leaves some out. The repertoire includes around 1.4 million clones, around 98.5% of them detected once, and approximately 0.38% sits in the top ten. Sequencing was performed on naive CD4+ T cells sorted from blood. The receptors come from a man aged 30 to 39 in good health. CDR3s include the opening cysteine and the closing phenylalanine or tryptophan. The D gene is left open where the match is weak. Expanded clones get a size class; other rows say once, few or many, or leave the size out.

v_call: TRBV5-4
j_call: TRBJ2-3
clone_size: -
d_call: TRBD2
cdr3_nt: TGTGCCAGCGGACCGACTAGCGGAAGCACAGATACGCAGTATTTT
cdr3_aa: CASGPTSGSTDTQYF

v_call: TRBV7-2
j_call: TRBJ2-7
clone_size: -
d_call: TRBD1
cdr3_nt: TGTGCCAGCAGCGGTCACCTGAAACCCGGGACAGGGGACGAGCAGTACTTC
cdr3_aa: CASSGHLKPGTGDEQYF

v_call: TRBV6-1
j_call: TRBJ2-7
clone_size: -
d_call: TRBD2
cdr3_nt: TGTGCCAGCAGTTTAGCGGGAGGCCCTGGGGGCGAGCAGTACTTC
cdr3_aa: CASSLAGGPGGEQYF

v_call: TRBV6-1
j_call: TRBJ1-2
clone_size: -
d_call: -
cdr3_nt: TGTGCCAGCAGTGAAGGGGGACTGCTCTATGGCTACACCTTC
cdr3_aa: CASSEGGLLYGYTF

v_call: TRBV19
j_call: TRBJ2-2
clone_size: -
d_call: -
cdr3_nt: TGTGCCAGTAAAGGGCAGACCCTGAACACCGGGGAGCTGTTTTTT
cdr3_aa: CASKGQTLNTGELFF

v_call: TRBV4-1
j_call: TRBJ1-2
clone_size: -
d_call: -
cdr3_nt: TGCGCCAGCAGCCAAGTTGGAGGCTATGGCTACACCTTC
cdr3_aa: CASSQVGGYGYTF

v_call: TRBV27
j_call: TRBJ2-5
clone_size: -
d_call: TRBD1
cdr3_nt: TGTGCCAGCAGCTCACAGGGGTCCGAGACCCAGTACTTC
cdr3_aa: CASSSQGSETQYF

v_call: TRBV30
j_call: TRBJ2-3
clone_size: -
d_call: TRBD2
cdr3_nt: TGTGCCTGGAGAGGGGTCGACTACGGTAGCGGGATACGGGATACGCAGTATTTT
cdr3_aa: CAWRGVDYGSGIRDTQYF

v_call: TRBV5-1
j_call: TRBJ2-5
clone_size: -
d_call: -
cdr3_nt: TGCGCCAGCAGCTTGTCGGGAGACCAAGAGACCCAGTACTTC
cdr3_aa: CASSLSGDQETQYF

v_call: TRBV5-4
j_call: TRBJ2-3
clone_size: -
d_call: TRBD2
cdr3_nt: TGTGCCAGCAGCTTTCCGGGAGGCCGCCCAGATACGCAGTATTTT
cdr3_aa: CASSFPGGRPDTQYF

v_call: TRBV15
j_call: TRBJ2-3
clone_size: -
d_call: TRBD1
cdr3_nt: TGTGCCACCAGCTCACGGGACAGCCTTTTTCGAGATACGCAGTATTTT
cdr3_aa: CATSSRDSLFRDTQYF

v_call: TRBV5-4
j_call: TRBJ2-3
clone_size: -
d_call: TRBD2
cdr3_nt: TGTGCCAGCACCTTGAGGACCGGGTATCTAGCGGGATACACGCAGTATTTT
cdr3_aa: CASTLRTGYLAGYTQYF

v_call: TRBV9
j_call: TRBJ2-2
clone_size: -
d_call: -
cdr3_nt: TGTGCCAGCAGCCCAAGGGGAGGAACCGGGGAGCTGTTTTTT
cdr3_aa: CASSPRGGTGELFF

v_call: TRBV5-8
j_call: TRBJ2-2
clone_size: once
d_call: -
cdr3_nt: TGTGCCAGCAGCTTGTTTCGGGAGTGGAACACCGGGGAGCTGTTTTTT
cdr3_aa: CASSLFREWNTGELFF

v_call: TRBV7-9
j_call: TRBJ1-1
clone_size: -
d_call: -
cdr3_nt: TGTGCCAGCAGCGACTCGGGAGCTTTCTTT
cdr3_aa: CASSDSGAFF

v_call: TRBV7-6
j_call: TRBJ2-7
clone_size: -
d_call: -
cdr3_nt: TGTGCCAGCAGAAGTTACGAGCAGTACTTC
cdr3_aa: CASRSYEQYF

v_call: TRBV4-3
j_call: TRBJ2-1
clone_size: -
d_call: -
cdr3_nt: TGCGCCAGCAGCCAAGTTCACTCGAACTCCTACAATGAGCAGTTCTTC
cdr3_aa: CASSQVHSNSYNEQFF

v_call: TRBV7-7
j_call: TRBJ2-1
clone_size: -
d_call: -
cdr3_nt: TGTGCCAGCAGCTTAGCGCTACGGGTCCCTCCCAATGAGCAGTTCTTC
cdr3_aa: CASSLALRVPPNEQFF

v_call: TRBV7-2
j_call: TRBJ2-2
clone_size: -
d_call: -
cdr3_nt: TGTGCCAGCACCGTCGACATTTGGGACACCGGGGAGCTGTTTTTT
cdr3_aa: CASTVDIWDTGELFF

v_call: TRBV28
j_call: TRBJ1-5
clone_size: once
d_call: TRBD1
cdr3_nt: TGTGCCAGCAGTCGACAGGGCGATCAGCCCCAGCATTTT
cdr3_aa: CASSRQGDQPQHF

v_call: TRBV28
j_call: TRBJ1-1
clone_size: -
d_call: -
cdr3_nt: TGTGCCAGCAGTCCGGGACACTCCCTAGGGACTGAAGCTTTCTTT
cdr3_aa: CASSPGHSLGTEAFF

v_call: TRBV6-1
j_call: TRBJ1-5
clone_size: -
d_call: TRBD1
cdr3_nt: TGTGCCAGCAGTGAACCGACAGGGCTAAGCAATCAGCCCCAGCATTTT
cdr3_aa: CASSEPTGLSNQPQHF

v_call: TRBV7-2
j_call: TRBJ2-1
clone_size: -
d_call: -
cdr3_nt: TGTGCCAGCAGAACACAGGGTTACAATGAGCAGTTCTTC
cdr3_aa: CASRTQGYNEQFF

v_call: TRBV27
j_call: TRBJ2-7
clone_size: -
d_call: -
cdr3_nt: TGTGCCAGCAGTATCCTTGCTGGCGAGCAGTACTTC
cdr3_aa: CASSILAGEQYF

v_call: TRBV7-8
j_call: TRBJ2-5
clone_size: -
d_call: TRBD1
cdr3_nt: TGTGCCAGCAGCTCGACTACACCGGGACAGGGGTTAATCGAAGAGACCCAGTACTTC
cdr3_aa: CASSSTTPGQGLIEETQYF

v_call: TRBV5-1
j_call: TRBJ2-2
clone_size: once
d_call: -
cdr3_nt: TGCGCCAGCACCGCATTTCCCGGAGGCGTCTCTGGGGAGCTGTTTTTT
cdr3_aa: CASTAFPGGVSGELFF

v_call: TRBV30
j_call: TRBJ1-4
clone_size: -
d_call: -
cdr3_nt: TGTGCCTGGGCTTTTAATGAAAAACTGTTTTTT
cdr3_aa: CAWAFNEKLFF

v_call: TRBV19
j_call: TRBJ2-4
clone_size: -
d_call: -
cdr3_nt: TGTGCCAGTAGCAAGAAAGTAGGAAACATTCAGTACTTC
cdr3_aa: CASSKKVGNIQYF

v_call: TRBV27
j_call: TRBJ1-5
clone_size: -
d_call: -
cdr3_nt: TGTGCCAGCAGTTTAACCGCGGGCACTGGTAATCAGCCCCAGCATTTT
cdr3_aa: CASSLTAGTGNQPQHF

v_call: TRBV6-5
j_call: TRBJ2-7
clone_size: -
d_call: -
cdr3_nt: TGTGCCAGCAGTTACTCGGGCGGACCTCGCGGGGAGCAGTACTTC
cdr3_aa: CASSYSGGPRGEQYF

v_call: TRBV28
j_call: TRBJ1-1
clone_size: -
d_call: -
cdr3_nt: TGTGCCAGCAGTTTAATAGGAAACACTGAAGCTTTCTTT
cdr3_aa: CASSLIGNTEAFF

v_call: TRBV7-9
j_call: TRBJ1-3
clone_size: -
d_call: -
cdr3_nt: TGTGCCAGCAGCTCCCCTGGGAACACCATATATTTT
cdr3_aa: CASSSPGNTIYF

v_call: TRBV28
j_call: TRBJ2-2
clone_size: once
d_call: -
cdr3_nt: TGTGCCAGCAGTTGGGGCGGGGAGCTGTTTTTT
cdr3_aa: CASSWGGELFF

v_call: TRBV4-2
j_call: TRBJ1-5
clone_size: -
d_call: TRBD1
cdr3_nt: TGTGCCAGCAGCCAAGGGGCGGGACAGGGCGATCAGCCCCAGCATTTT
cdr3_aa: CASSQGAGQGDQPQHF

v_call: TRBV10-2
j_call: TRBJ2-7
clone_size: -
d_call: TRBD2
cdr3_nt: TGCGCCAGCAGTGAGCCTCCGACTAGCGGGAGCGAGCAGTACTTC
cdr3_aa: CASSEPPTSGSEQYF

v_call: TRBV6-1
j_call: TRBJ1-4
clone_size: -
d_call: -
cdr3_nt: TGTGCCAGCCCAGGCCCCAATGAAAAACTGTTTTTT
cdr3_aa: CASPGPNEKLFF

v_call: TRBV18
j_call: TRBJ2-7
clone_size: -
d_call: -
cdr3_nt: TGTGCCAGCTCACCACCGTCGGCGGAGGAGCAGTACTTC
cdr3_aa: CASSPPSAEEQYF